The 12 T cell receptor beta chains below come from one sample, sequenced in a study of blood T cell repertoires in COVID-19. Assay: immunoSEQ multiplex PCR; the TCRdb copy retains only in-frame clones and omits some. Of tens of thousands of clones detected, roughly 78% appear once; the ten largest clones hold over 20%. The sequencing input was peripheral blood. The receptors originated from a man in his 70s with acute or convalescent COVID-19.

The chain employs TRBV2 and TRBJ2-7; unclear D gene. With 7 bases removed from V and 3 bases from J, the gap between germline ends came to 10 bases. Germline V lookup: CDR1 SNHLY, CDR2 FYNNEI. CDR3 length equals 12 residues. DNA for the CDR3: TGTGCCAGCAATAAGGAGAACTACGAGCAGTACTTC. It yields the protein CASNKENYEQYF. The full variable domain, with the rest looked up from reference TRBV2 and TRBJ2-7, is EPEVTQTPSHQVTQMGQEVILRCVPISNHLYFYWYRQILGQKVEFLVSFYNNEISEKSEIFDDQFSVERPDGSNFTLKIRSTKLEDSAMYFCASNKENYEQYFGPGTRLTVT.

This clone showed up just a few times. The chain has TRBV5-1 and TRBJ1-1, with TRBD1 identical over 8 bases. This CDR3 contains 14 residues. Germline CDR1 is SGHRS and CDR2 is YFSETQ. V was clipped by 4 bases and J by 3 bases; unmatched bases: 5. The CDR3 loop is CASSKLTGDTEAFF. The CDR3 DNA reads TGCGCCAGCAGCAAACTGACAGGGGACACTGAAGCTTTCTTT.

The CDR3 is CASSGTGNQPQHF. The CDR3 bases are TGTGCCAGCAGCGGGACAGGGAATCAGCCCCAGCATTTT. J is TRBJ1-5 and V is TRBV12-3 or TRBV12-4, with 9 positions matching TRBD1. The CDR3 runs 13 residues. Trimming removed 6 bases from V and 4 bases from J; junction bases left unmatched: 1.

To note about this clone: Other DNA sequences of this sample code for an identical CDR3. V gene TRBV28 combines with J gene TRBJ1-1, with D perhaps TRBD1 (5 bases). The CDR3 is 17 amino acids. Germline CDR1 and CDR2: MDHEN and SYDVKM. Trimming shortened V by 6 bases and J by 3 bases, and 23 bases separated the two germline ends. CDR3 loop: CASSSLDIGGGDTEAFF. CDR3 bases: TGTGCCAGCAGCTCCCTCGATATCGGGGGAGGGGACACTGAAGCTTTCTTT.

In this sample, this clone turned up once. The CDR3 DNA is TGTGCCGGACTAACTTCTGGGGCCAACGTCCTGACTTTC. Residues: CAGLTSGANVLTF. The gene calls are TRBV5-4 and TRBJ2-6; tentative D call: TRBD2 (6 bases). This CDR3 comprises 13 residues. Trimming took 10 bases from V and 1 from J, leaving 9 bases between them. Germline CDR1 is SGHNT and CDR2 is YYREEE (reference sequence).

CDR3 nucleotides: TGTGCCAGCAGCCAAGATAGCGGACTAGCGGGAGGGAACGAGCAGTTCTTC. Protein sequence: CASSQDSGLAGGNEQFF. The chain links TRBV3-1 (or the pseudogene TRBV3-2) to TRBJ2-1; 15 bases are shared with TRBD2. The V gene's germline CDR1 is LGHDT and CDR2 YNNKEL (reference sequence). J lost 10 bases, V lost 0 bases, and 7 bases had no gene match. There are 17 residues in the CDR3.

The rearrangement uses TRBV29-1 and TRBJ1-1; D is unresolved. The ends were cut back, 0 bases at V and 7 bases at J, with 9 bases in the middle. The CDR3 covers 12 residues. The germline V gene encodes CDR1 SQVTM and CDR2 ANQGSEA. The CDR3 bases are TGCAGCGTTGAAGATAACGCGGTTGAAGCTTTCTTT. It encodes CSVEDNAVEAFF. The full variable domain, completed using reference TRBV29-1 and TRBJ1-1, is SAVISQKPSRDICQRGTSLTIQCQVDSQVTMMFWYRQQPGQSLTLIATANQGSEATYESGFVIDKFPISRPNLTFSTLTVSNMSPEDSSIYLCSVEDNAVEAFFGQGTRLTVV.

This sequence joins TRBV28 and TRBJ1-5; D gene unclear. The germline V and J ends were trimmed by 3 bases and 8 bases, with 17 bases remaining between them. The germline gives CDR1 MDHEN, CDR2 SYDVKM. This CDR3 has 15 residues. The CDR3 DNA reads TGTGCCAGCAGTTTCGGAGCTATGGATTTTGAGCCCCAGCATTTT. Its translation is CASSFGAMDFEPQHF.

This clone has just a few counts. The chain joins TRBV7-2 to TRBJ1-4; no clear D gene. This CDR3 is 14 amino acids long. Germline V gene data show CDR1 as SGHTA and CDR2 as FQGNSA. V shed 5 bases and J shed 3 bases, with 10 bases lying between them. The CDR3: CASSPGLANEKLFF. CDR3 sequence (DNA): TGTGCCAGCAGCCCTGGGCTGGCTAATGAAAAACTGTTTTTT.

The rearrangement joins TRBV9 to TRBJ2-2; perhaps TRBD2 as D (5 bases). Trimming removed 2 bases at V and 1 base at J, with 9 bases between. Germline-derived CDR1 and CDR2 are SGDLS and YYNGEE. This CDR3 comprises 15 residues. This CDR3 reads CASSVASLNTGELFF. As DNA, the CDR3 is TGTGCCAGCAGCGTGGCTAGCCTGAACACCGGGGAGCTGTTTTTT.

This chain links TRBV11-2 with TRBJ1-2; TRBD1 agrees at 8 bases. CDR1 and CDR2 (germline): SGHAT, FQNNGV. This CDR3 has 15 amino acids. The J segment lost 7 bases and the V segment lost 1 base, leaving 8 bases of the junction unmatched. The DNA for the CDR3 is TGTGCCAGCAGCTTAGGATCAGGGGGCTGGGGTGGCTACACCTTC. Its translation is CASSLGSGGWGGYTF.

V usage is TRBV21-1 and J usage is TRBJ1-6; the table gives TRBD1 as D, unverified against the DNA. TRBV21-1 is a pseudogene locus. The CDR3 covers 19 residues. CDR3 DNA sequence: TGTGCCAGCAGTAAAACCTGGAACAGGGGGCGCCCCTATAATTCACCCCTCCACTTT. As protein: CASSKTWNRGRPYNSPLHF.